The clone carrying this T cell receptor beta chain was detected a few times. Its antigen remains unidentified. The germline V and J ends were trimmed by 2 bases and 2 bases, with 4 bases remaining between them. Germline assignment: CDR1 SGHTA and CDR2 FQGNSA. This CDR3 comprises 12 residues. The time point was: newly diagnosed GD, antithyroid drugs for less than 3 months. Extracted RNA from PBMCs served as the source of the TCR library. With EDTA tubes as the receptacles, approximately 10 milliliters of peripheral blood were drawn. These data originate in a study of regulatory T cells in long-lasting Graves disease. General study results and limits: TRBV28, TRBJ1-2 and TRBJ2-5 were favored in persistent disease.

Arm-PCR of CDR3 regions and iRepertoire HTBI primers were the basis on which TCR beta libraries were built. From the multiplex PCR reads, TCRdb called clonotypes with MiXCR, one entry per CDR3 protein. The sample contains 450,000 to 500,000 distinct CDR3 sequences, about 17% of which appear only once. These data also formed part of another study, on T cells in Graves' hyperthyroidism and ophthalmopathy. That paper states: Most thyroid clonotypes with frequency above 0.001 were detected in blood.

V is TRBV7-2 and J is TRBJ2-7; D unclear. Sequences were derived from peripheral blood mononuclear cells (PBMCs), sampled at new diagnosis, from a patient treated with antithyroid drugs. The sequence came from a man aged 40-49 years with Graves disease. CDR3 nucleotides: TGTGCCAGCAGCTTATTCGCCTACGAGCAGTACTTC. Translating gives CASSLFAYEQYF.